The following is a T cell receptor (beta chain) sequence with its context. The antigen is not known. This sample was included in a study of cytomegalovirus exposure and HLA in healthy donors. General observations from the study: In presence/absence analyses, roughly uniform sequencing depth across donors was assumed.

Healthy bone marrow donors made up the cohort. Germline lookup yields CDR1 MDHEN and CDR2 SYDVKM. The trim removed 2 bases at V and 7 bases at J, leaving 6 bases unmatched. CDR3 size: 15 residues. Primers included in the PCR were 60 Vbeta and 13 Jbeta primers. Only in-frame clones appear in the TCRdb table, and some are missing; sequencing was by immunoSEQ multiplex PCR. The sample shows roughly 150,000 clones, 70% to 90% of them seen only once. The chain is built from TRBV28 and TRBJ1-5; 9 bases line up with TRBD1. Material for sequencing was PBMCs. The sequence derives from a woman younger than 35 in good health and CMV-seronegative. The CDR3 sequence is CASSLGTGTPQPQHF. The DNA for the CDR3 is TGTGCCAGCAGTTTAGGGACAGGGACGCCCCAGCCCCAGCATTTT. The full variable domain, in which reference TRBV28 and TRBJ1-5 provide the parts outside the CDR3, is DVKVTQSSRYLVKRTGEKVFLECVQDMDHENMFWYRQDPGLGLRLIYFSYDVKMKEKGDIPEGYSVSREKKERFSLILESASTNQTSMYLCASSLGTGTPQPQHFGDGTRLSIL.